This TCR beta chain was sequenced in a study of OX40 agonist ivuxolimab in advanced cancers. About the study as a whole: Ivuxolimab was a fully human IgG2 agonistic monoclonal antibody targeting the costimulatory receptor OX40 (CD134). Peripheral TCRbeta sequencing aimed to test whether ivuxolimab altered TCR sequence diversity and caused clonal T-cell expansion. The paper reports the monotherapy dose-escalation portion (N of about 56 patients) of the phase I ivuxolimab trial. Partial responses occurred in three dose-escalation patients: two with cutaneous melanoma and one with hepatocellular carcinoma. In the dose-escalation cohort, around four fifths of patients were male, and the mean age was roughly 60 years, with a range of roughly 20 to 85. Prior anti-PD-1, anti-PD-L1 or anti-CTLA-4 therapy was permitted, and checkpoint inhibitors had been received by approximately 39% of dose-escalation patients. Among the roughly 54 dose-escalation patients, about 19 had hepatocellular carcinoma, approximately 15 melanoma, 9 renal cell carcinoma and 9 head and neck cancer. Intravenous ivuxolimab was administered to patients every 2 weeks at six dose levels: 0.01, 0.1, 0.3, 1.5, 3 and 10 mg/kg.

A word on this clone: Its antigen remains undetermined. It has no much larger one-base neighbor in the sample; base qualities were not kept.

The trial excluded patients who had a history of autoimmune disease or who were on systemic immunosuppression. Peripheral blood for TCR sequencing was drawn from every dose cohort at baseline, at cycle 4 day 1 and at cycle 7 day 1. Samples were obtained from an open-label, multicenter, first-in-human phase I dose-escalation trial of ivuxolimab. Adults with locally advanced or metastatic melanoma, renal cell, hepatocellular, or head and neck squamous cell carcinoma were enrolled in the trial. Before TCR sequencing, CD4+ T cells and CD8+ T cells from peripheral blood were sorted into separate populations. Study-wide findings and limitations: In the 0.1-3.0 mg/kg groups, partial responders were among the patients with the lowest normalized peripheral clonal expansion, particularly in CD8+ T cells. After ivuxolimab, more expanded clones were found on average in CD8+ T cells than in CD4+ T cells. Low levels of normalized T-cell clonal expansion were also seen in some nonresponding patients. Antigen specificity was not determined for the clonally expanded peripheral T cells. At doses of 0.1 to 3.0 mg/kg, clonal expansion of both CD4+ and CD8+ T cells in blood was seen between baseline and week 6.

Genomic DNA was isolated from the sorted cells so that the TCRbeta CDR3 region could be sequenced. The immunoSEQ Assay was used to sequence the TCRbeta CDR3 regions. TCRdb took over this immuneACCESS table, retaining in-frame rearrangements with V and J assigned. Such tables are incomplete; in checked studies, under half of the missing clones stem from an unresolved V gene, and the remainder is unexplained. This sample holds 9,500 to 15,000 clones; about 81% were observed only once. Less than 35% of the sample is held by the ten biggest clonotypes. Trimming costs V 7 bases and J 0 bases, and their ends lie 24 bases apart. The CDR3, cysteine through phenylalanine, is 19 amino acids long. Only CDR3 DNA is held: 57 bases, read in frame from base 1. Based on the germline V gene (reference sequence), the CDR1 and CDR2 sequences are SEHNR and FQNEAQ.

The sequence is built from TRBV7-9 and TRBJ2-2; tentative D gene TRBD1, with 5 bases matching. The origin of this receptor is an adult with an advanced solid tumor such as melanoma, head and neck, liver or kidney cancer. Sequences were derived from CD4+ or CD8+ T cells sorted from blood, sampled in a trial of the OX40 agonist ivuxolimab. The CDR3 loop reads CASIRLGRPGTSNTGELFF. In nucleotides, the sequence is TGTGCCAGCATCCGGCTGGGGCGGCCAGGCACGTCGAACACCGGGGAGCTGTTTTTT.